This T cell receptor (beta chain) was identified during a study of blood T cells in healthy people across ages. Study-wide findings and caveats: Long-lived and aged donors differed, with more naive CD4+ cells and higher diversity in the long-lived.

Trimming stripped 1 base from V and 0 bases from J, with 8 bases between. The CDR3 has 15 amino acids. This clonotype was observed a few times. Its target is not known. The authors ran a second PCR of about 6 to 11 cycles using a sample-barcoded 5' primer and a J-beta primer mix. TCRdb reprocessed the 5' RACE reads via MiXCR and lists one record per CDR3 protein. The data contain 800,000 to 950,000 distinct CDR3 sequences, around 29% of them singletons. The sample was also reused in another study, on T cells of mothers and their children. That work states: The donors comprised more than five children and their three healthy Caucasian mothers. The M1S primer of the second PCR added sample barcodes and 2-4 random nucleotides.

The source is a woman aged 40 to 50 in good health. The chain uses TRBV12-3 or TRBV12-4 and TRBJ2-3; D gene unclear. The sequenced sample consisted of blood. DNA of the CDR3: TGTGCCAGCAGTTTAGATCCGTTGAGCACAGATACGCAGTATTTT. Translation gives CASSLDPLSTDTQYF.